This TCR beta chain derives from a study of T-cell reconstitution after alpha-beta-depleted transplantation in children. TCRbeta library preparation incorporated unique molecular identifiers. TCRdb called the PCR reads again in MiXCR, with one record for every CDR3 protein. The sample lists around 680,000 distinct CDR3 sequences, roughly 17% occurring once. This clonotype showed up just a few times. The TCR comes from a human donor who donated a stem cell graft to a child with acute myeloid leukemia. The material was PBMCs from the stem cell graft donor, obtained from the stem cell graft.

The CDR3, as DNA: TGTGCCAGCGGGACACACCTATTACCGACCGGGGAGCTGTTTTTT. This encodes CASGTHLLPTGELFF. V and J are TRBV21-1 and TRBJ2-2; the listed D gene, TRBD1, was not tested against the DNA. TRBV21-1 is listed as a pseudogene. The CDR3 is 15 amino acids.